Here is one T cell receptor beta chain with its context. Antigen specificity is unknown. Naive CD8 cells, CD45RO-negative and positively selected for CCR7, excluded terminally differentiated effector memory CD45RA+ cells. The source of the sample is a study of shared clonotypes between healthy human individuals. Regarding the study as a whole: Generation probabilities were higher for clonotypes shared across all four sorted-subset donors than for unshared ones. Larger estimated richness was generally recorded for naive subsets relative to memory subsets. Between four donors, naive CD4 clonotypes were shared at a level of approximately 5%.

In replicate PCRs of sorted subsets, roughly 200 ng DNA, roughly 27,000 T cell genomes, was used. Clones were sequenced by immunoSEQ multiplex PCR, and TCRdb holds only the in-frame ones, with some missing. The sample has hundreds of thousands of clones, about 91% seen once; the top ten hold 24%. Germline-derived CDR1 and CDR2 are LGHNA and YNFKEQ. Trimming took 0 bases from V and 10 from J, leaving 13 bases between them. The CDR3 runs 14 residues. The chain links TRBV4-2 to TRBJ2-4; D is possibly TRBD2 (5 bases). Material for sequencing was naive CD8+ T cells sorted from blood. The TCR sequence derives from a man aged 25 to 45 in good health. The CDR3 loop reads CASSQERAVQIQYF. As DNA, the CDR3 is TGTGCCAGCAGCCAAGAGCGGGCAGTACAAATTCAGTACTTC.